What follows describes a single T cell receptor beta chain. This clonotype was seen many times. Its antigen remains undetermined. No much larger clone is present one base from it, and per-base qualities are unavailable. The data belong to a study of Graves' ophthalmopathy and Graves' hyperthyroidism (dated by TCRdb to 2016 to 2018). Concerning the study at large: A patient counted as having stable hyperthyroidism if there was no progression to ophthalmopathy within 18 months of follow-up. After sampling, hyperthyroidism patients received methimazole starting at 30 mg daily, and ophthalmopathy patients received high-dose intravenous methylprednisolone. In total, 135 blood samples were TCR-sequenced: 40 to 45 ophthalmopathy, under 85 hyperthyroidism and approximately 17 hyperthyroidism-to-ophthalmopathy patients. To tell Graves' ophthalmopathy apart from Graves' hyperthyroidism, and to predict which patients would progress to ophthalmopathy, the study relied on TCR beta repertoire signatures. For independent validation, a separate cohort was made up of some 18 hyperthyroidism patients plus 17 patients who later progressed from hyperthyroidism to ophthalmopathy. In roughly 6 hyperthyroidism patients, the T-cell repertoire of thyroid tissue was compared with the T-cell repertoire of blood. To explore V-J signatures that distinguish ophthalmopathy from hyperthyroidism, a discovery set of 100 patients was enrolled, made up of around 44 with ophthalmopathy and some 56 with stable hyperthyroidism. What the work shows at the level of the full study, not this receptor alone: In cross-validation, the 13-signature model distinguished ophthalmopathy from stable hyperthyroidism with less than 90% sensitivity and roughly 81% specificity, while in the test set the corresponding values were roughly 80% and 75%. Most expanded thyroid clonotypes with a frequency above 0.001 also appeared in blood, which suggests that blood repertoires may reflect the immune response in the thyroid. Sample size was not statistically predetermined, and group allocation was not concealed from the investigators. In validation, the model predicted ophthalmopathy progression with about 71% sensitivity and 72.22% specificity; some 13 predicted patients were CT-confirmed with GO in a median of about 7.1 months.

Trimming removed 0 bases from V and 5 bases from J; the gene matches leave 10 bases unexplained. The CDR3 covers 16 residues, taking in both the cysteine and the phenylalanine. Only the CDR3 region is kept as DNA, spanning 48 bases read in frame from base 1. The germline V gene gives CDR1 as MGHRA and CDR2 as YSYEKL. For repertoire sequencing, TCR beta CDR3 regions were amplified from RNA transcripts. HTBI primers and the Qiagen OneStep RT-PCR kit were used in a first-round RT-PCR, which was followed by a second-round multiplex PCR, size selection and purification. The libraries underwent paired-end sequencing with 100 bp reads on an Illumina HiSeq2000. The study's own analysis went as follows. SOAPnuke was used for read processing, and reads with adapters, uncalled bases, a mean Phred below 15, or no exact constant-primer or identifier match were discarded. COPE v1.2.5 was used to merge the high-quality paired reads. Clonotypes were defined as unique nucleotide sequences and were aligned to IMGT TRB V, D and J references using MiTCR v1.1. Only V-J combinations with frequency above 0.0001 were analysed, covering 99% to 99.2% of repertoires. For each V-J combination, a TCR clonal expansion and chaos score was defined as F50 clonal expansion divided by the chaos observed in the TCRdist matrix. Welch's t-statistics and random forest were used to reduce the features to about 14 V-J combinations, which were then used as input to a naive Bayes classifier. Thyroid-blood repertoire similarity was quantified with the Morisita-Horn index. The public reads were reprocessed in TCRdb via fastp at Q25 and MiXCR, keeping in-frame beta chains. Entries are consolidated by CDR3 protein sequence, retaining the most common genes and DNA. The V and J calls reflect TCRdb's pipeline rather than the authors' work. The sample contains approximately 540,000 distinct CDR3 sequences, under 45% of them found a single time. The ten largest clones represent over 3.5% of the sample.

Hyperthyroidism patients were newly diagnosed, with disease duration under 2 months, and aged 18 to 65 years. Patients were excluded if they had other autoimmune diseases, uncontrolled infections, pregnancy or lactation. Diagnosis relied on clinical symptoms, serum thyroxine, TRAb, thyroid ultrasound and orbital computed tomography. Total RNA was extracted using Trizol reagent, and RNA quality was checked on an Agilent 2100 Bioanalyzer. The sequence was obtained from an adult man with Graves' hyperthyroidism. The chain employs TRBV4-1 and TRBJ2-7; TRBD2 matches 7 bases in the middle. Input material: peripheral blood or thyroid tissue (not recorded which). The DNA sequence follows: TGCGCCAGCAGCCAAGATTCGGCCTGGGAGGGCCACGAGCAGTACTTC. Translated, it reads CASSQDSAWEGHEQYF.